What follows describes a single TCR beta chain. The antigen is unknown. Under the authors' procedure: Filtering was not the same, since immunoSEQ gave junction-only sequences without quality scores. The assay was immunoSEQ multiplex PCR, and TCRdb's table has in-frame clones only and misses some. D and trimming come from the DNA, and the V and J calls and clone size come from that table. The sample records roughly 2 million clones, 85% to 95% being singletons. Germline values: CDR1 WSHSY, CDR2 SAAADI. The CDR3 runs to 16 residues. Trimming removed 7 bases from V and 3 bases from J; junction bases left unmatched: 9. The data originate from a study of shared clonotypes between healthy human individuals. Study-level background: Researchers assigned three CD4 naive, three CD4 memory, two CD8 naive and one CD8 memory plate to each donor. Study outcomes and limitations: Genetic and exposure-history diversity was limited by the few donors.

The clonotype was recovered from a man younger than 35 in good health. The source material was naive CD4+ T cells sorted from blood. Specified subset: CD45RA+ positively selected. The chain couples TRBV10-2 to TRBJ1-6; TRBD1 matches 7 bases. The CDR3, as DNA: TGCGCCAGCACAGGGGGTGGCAGGGGCTATAATTCACCCCTCCACTTT. This gives the protein CASTGGGRGYNSPLHF.